Listed below are T cell receptor beta chains from one sample, sequenced in a study of beta chain features in type 1 diabetes. Generated by immunoSEQ multiplex PCR, the TCRdb table keeps only in-frame clones and is missing some. The sample holds 350,000 to 450,000 clones, about 16% seen once. What was sequenced was naive CD4+ T cells from blood. The receptor set was obtained from a woman aged 18 to 35 in good health. Both conserved end residues are part of each CDR3. The order of the fields is V gene, CDR3 length, clone size, J gene, D gene, CDR3 DNA, CDR3 protein. A D gene is named only where the DNA matches it firmly. Expanded clones are given a class, and other clones once, few, many or no size at all.

>TRBV2|11|.|TRBJ2-1|TRBD1
TGTGCCAGCACCTGGGACAGGCCCCAGTTCTTC
CASTWDRPQFF
>TRBV25-1|13|few|TRBJ2-1|.
TGTGCCAGCAGTGAAGGACTGAGGGATGAGCAGTTCTTC
CASSEGLRDEQFF
>TRBV19|14|few|TRBJ2-1|.
TGTGCCAGTACCCAGAATCCCTCCTACAATGAGCAGTTCTTC
CASTQNPSYNEQFF
>TRBV15|16|few|TRBJ2-6|.
TGTGCCACCAGCAGAGATCGGGATACAGGGGCCAACGTCCTGACTTTC
CATSRDRDTGANVLTF
>TRBV11-3|12|.|TRBJ2-3|.
TGTGCCAGCAGCTCCTCTAGCGATACGCAGTATTTT
CASSSSSDTQYF
>TRBV11-2|16|few|TRBJ1-2|.
TGTGCCAGCAGCCCCAACTGGGGGGAGGAGGACTATGGCTACACCTTC
CASSPNWGEEDYGYTF
>TRBV2|13|few|TRBJ2-5|.
TGTGCCAGCAGTGGGACTACGCAAGAGACCCAGTACTTC
CASSGTTQETQYF
>TRBV4-2|16|few|TRBJ1-2|.
TGTGCCAGCAGCCAACCTCAACAGGGATTTTCCTATGGCTACACCTTC
CASSQPQQGFSYGYTF
>TRBV18|15|.|TRBJ1-4|.
TGTGCCAGCTCACCGAGAACAGCAACTAATGAAAAACTGTTTTTT
CASSPRTATNEKLFF
>TRBV7-2|13|.|TRBJ2-3|.
TGTGCCAGCAGCACAAGCGGCGCAGATACGCAGTATTTT
CASSTSGADTQYF
>TRBV29-1|15|few|TRBJ2-1|TRBD2
TGCAGCGCCCATTTGATAGCGGGACCGAACAATGAGCAGTTCTTC
CSAHLIAGPNNEQFF
>TRBV9|17|.|TRBJ1-1|.
TGTGCCAGCAGCCCCCGTGGGGCAGGGCCTTCAGACACTGAAGCTTTCTTT
CASSPRGAGPSDTEAFF
>TRBV18|14|few|TRBJ2-7|TRBD1
TGTGCCAGCTCACGGGACAGTTACTCCTACGAGCAGTACTTC
CASSRDSYSYEQYF
>TRBV29-1|14|.|TRBJ1-1|TRBD1
TGCAGCGTTGAGGGAGGACAGGGAAACACTGAAGCTTTCTTT
CSVEGGQGNTEAFF
>TRBV7-7|15|few|TRBJ2-5|.
TGTGCCAGCAGCTTAGCGTCCGGGTCTCAAGAGACCCAGTACTTC
CASSLASGSQETQYF
>TRBV30|13|.|TRBJ1-5|TRBD1
TGTGCCTGTGAGACAGGGGGCGGTCAGCCCCAGCATTTT
CACETGGGQPQHF
>TRBV15|12|.|TRBJ1-1|.
TGTGCCACCAGCAGACAGGGGACTGAAGCTTTCTTT
CATSRQGTEAFF
>TRBV25-1|15|.|TRBJ2-3|TRBD1
TGTGCCAGCAGCAACAGGGGATCTAGCACAGATACGCAGTATTTT
CASSNRGSSTDTQYF
>TRBV7-2|18|.|TRBJ2-7|TRBD2
TGTGCCAGCAGCTTAGCGCTACTAGCGGGAGATCTATACCACGAGCAGTACTTC
CASSLALLAGDLYHEQYF
>TRBV5-1|14|.|TRBJ1-4|TRBD1
TGCGCCAGCAGCTCGGGACAGGCAGGCGAAAAACTGTTTTTT
CASSSGQAGEKLFF
>TRBV4-3|15|.|TRBJ2-1|TRBD1
TGCGCCAGCAGCCCCTCGGGACAGGGTCTGTATGAGCAGTTCTTC
CASSPSGQGLYEQFF
>TRBV7-9|14|few|TRBJ1-1|.
TGTGCCAGCAGCTTACTAGGTGAGGGCACTGAAGCTTTCTTT
CASSLLGEGTEAFF
>TRBV14|14|few|TRBJ1-5|TRBD1
TGTGCCAGCAGCCCACAGGGGGGCAATCAGCCCCAGCATTTT
CASSPQGGNQPQHF
>TRBV7-2|17|few|TRBJ2-2|.
TGTGCCAGCAGCTTAGCGTACGGAGTATTGAACGCCGGGGAGCTGTTTTTT
CASSLAYGVLNAGELFF
>TRBV5-1|15|.|TRBJ2-5|.
TGCGCCAGCAGCTTGGAGTACCCCGGGAAAGAGACCCAGTACTTC
CASSLEYPGKETQYF